Included here is one TCR beta chain sequence, with context. This sample was included in a study of blood T cell repertoires in COVID-19. About the study: PBMCs, B-cell-depleted T cells, or T cells provided the cDNA or gDNA that made up the material.

In the source study's methods: Amplifying reference gene primers gave estimates of nucleated cell counts. Assay used: immunoSEQ multiplex PCR; TCRdb lists only in-frame clones, some missing. The DNA gave D and trimming, while V, J and clone size come from that table. This sample has about 60,000 clones, with roughly nine tenths found just once. The germline gives CDR1 MDHEN, CDR2 SYDVKM. Deletions cut 1 base from V and 9 bases from J, with 16 bases between. CDR3 length equals 15 residues. This receptor was identified in a human donor with acute or convalescent COVID-19. The donor label of this sample is uncertain. V gene TRBV28 combines with J gene TRBJ2-1, with D maybe TRBD2 (5 bases). Sequencing used peripheral blood. The CDR3 DNA sequence: TGTGCCAGCAGTTTATCAAAATTCGGGAATTCTGAGCAGTTCTTC. It codes for CASSLSKFGNSEQFF.